This T cell receptor beta chain comes out of a study of CD8+CD57+ T cells in acquired aplastic anemia. To note about this clonotype: Its ends do not fully match the called genes, so a read error is possible.

This CDR3 has 14 amino acids. Germline assignment: CDR1 SGHRS and CDR2 YFSETQ. Genomic DNA templated the TCR beta VDJ and CDR3 profiling. MiXCR, applied by TCRdb to the reads, yields one record per CDR3 protein. This table has about 190,000 distinct CDR3 sequences, roughly 64% appearing once. Sequenced: sorted CD4+, CD8+, or CD8+CD57+ T cells (not recorded which) from PBMCs. This sequence was found in a human donor with severe aplastic anemia or a healthy control (not recorded which). The chain recombines TRBV5-1 with TRBJ1-1; D uncertain. The CDR3 protein is CASSLGPTVTEAFF. CDR3 nucleotides: TGCGCCAGCAGCTTGGGTCCTACGGTCACTGAAGCCTTCTTT. The full variable domain, in which reference TRBV5-1 and TRBJ1-1 provide the parts outside the CDR3, is KAGVTQTPRYLIKTRGQQVTLSCSPISGHRSVSWYQQTPGQGLQFLFEYFSETQRNKGNFPGRFSGRQFSNSRSEMNVSTLELGDSALYLCASSLGPTVTEAFFGQGTRLTVV.